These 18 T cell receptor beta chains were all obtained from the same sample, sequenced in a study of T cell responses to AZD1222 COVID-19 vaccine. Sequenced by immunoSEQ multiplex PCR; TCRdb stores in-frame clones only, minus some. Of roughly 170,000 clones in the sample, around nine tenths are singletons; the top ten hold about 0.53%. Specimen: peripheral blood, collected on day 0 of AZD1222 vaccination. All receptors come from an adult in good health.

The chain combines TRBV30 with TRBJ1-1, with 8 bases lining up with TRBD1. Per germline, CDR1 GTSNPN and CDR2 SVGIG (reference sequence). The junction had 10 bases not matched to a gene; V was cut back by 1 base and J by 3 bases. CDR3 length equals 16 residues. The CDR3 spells CAWSATWTGSDTEAFF. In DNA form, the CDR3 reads TGTGCCTGGAGTGCCACTTGGACAGGGTCGGACACTGAAGCTTTCTTT.

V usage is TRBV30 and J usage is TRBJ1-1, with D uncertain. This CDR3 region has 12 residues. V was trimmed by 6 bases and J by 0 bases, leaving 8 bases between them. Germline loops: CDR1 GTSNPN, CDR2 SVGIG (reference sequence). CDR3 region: CACGRLNTEAFF. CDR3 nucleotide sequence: TGTGCCTGCGGACGGTTGAACACTGAAGCTTTCTTT. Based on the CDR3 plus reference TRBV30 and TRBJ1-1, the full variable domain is SQTIHQWPATLVQPVGSPLSLECTVEGTSNPNLYWYRQAAGRGLQLLFYSVGIGQISSEVPQNLSASRPQDRQFILSSKKLLLSDSGFYLCACGRLNTEAFFGQGTRLTVV.

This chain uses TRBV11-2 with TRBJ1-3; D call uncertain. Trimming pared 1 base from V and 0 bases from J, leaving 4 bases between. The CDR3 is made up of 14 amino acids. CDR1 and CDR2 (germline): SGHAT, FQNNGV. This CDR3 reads CASSLVSSGNTIYF. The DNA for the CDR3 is TGTGCCAGCAGCTTAGTCAGCTCTGGAAACACCATATATTTT.

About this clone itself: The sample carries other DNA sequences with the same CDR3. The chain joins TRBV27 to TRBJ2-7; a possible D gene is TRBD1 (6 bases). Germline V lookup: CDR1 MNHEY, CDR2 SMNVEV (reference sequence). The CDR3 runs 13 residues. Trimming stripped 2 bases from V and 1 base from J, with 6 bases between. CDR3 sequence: CASSLQGSYEQYF. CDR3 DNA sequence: TGTGCCAGCAGTTTACAGGGGTCCTACGAGCAGTACTTC.

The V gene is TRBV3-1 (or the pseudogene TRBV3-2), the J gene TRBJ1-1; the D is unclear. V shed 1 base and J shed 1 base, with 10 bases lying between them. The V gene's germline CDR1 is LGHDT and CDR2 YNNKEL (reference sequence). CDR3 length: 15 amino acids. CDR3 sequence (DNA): TGTGCCAGCAGCCAAGTCATTCATTCGAACACTGAAGCTTTCTTT. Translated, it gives CASSQVIHSNTEAFF.

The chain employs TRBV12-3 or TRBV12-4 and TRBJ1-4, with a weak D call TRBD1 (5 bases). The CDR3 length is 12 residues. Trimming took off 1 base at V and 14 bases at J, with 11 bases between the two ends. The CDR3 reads CASSLVGDRLFF. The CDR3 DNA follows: TGTGCCAGCAGTTTAGTAGGGGATAGGCTGTTTTTT.

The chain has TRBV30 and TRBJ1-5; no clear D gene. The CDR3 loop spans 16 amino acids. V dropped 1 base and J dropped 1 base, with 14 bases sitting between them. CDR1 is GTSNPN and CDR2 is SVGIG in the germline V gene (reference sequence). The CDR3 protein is CAWSAIDRMSNQPQHF. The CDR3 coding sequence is TGTGCCTGGAGTGCTATAGATAGGATGAGCAATCAGCCCCAGCATTTT.

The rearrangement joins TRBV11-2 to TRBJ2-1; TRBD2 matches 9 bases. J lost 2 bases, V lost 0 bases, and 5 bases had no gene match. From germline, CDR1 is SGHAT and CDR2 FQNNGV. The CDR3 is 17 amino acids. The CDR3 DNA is TGTGCCAGCAGCTTAGAGGGTAGCGGGAGCGCCTACAATGAGCAGTTCTTC. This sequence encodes CASSLEGSGSAYNEQFF.

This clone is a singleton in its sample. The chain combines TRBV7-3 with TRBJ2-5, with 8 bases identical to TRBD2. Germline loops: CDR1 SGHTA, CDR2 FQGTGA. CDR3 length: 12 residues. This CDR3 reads CVPGGPKETQYF. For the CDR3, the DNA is TGTGTTCCGGGAGGGCCGAAAGAGACCCAGTACTTC.

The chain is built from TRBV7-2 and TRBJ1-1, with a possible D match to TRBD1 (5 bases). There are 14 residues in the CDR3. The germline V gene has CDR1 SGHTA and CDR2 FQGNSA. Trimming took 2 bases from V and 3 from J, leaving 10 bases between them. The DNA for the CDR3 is TGTGCCAGCAGCTTACAGGGAGGGGACACTGAAGCTTTCTTT. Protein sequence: CASSLQGGDTEAFF.

DNA of the CDR3: TGTGCCAGCAGTGAATGGGGACGGGAAAATCAGCCCCAGCATTTT. It specifies CASSEWGRENQPQHF. This chain links TRBV25-1 with TRBJ1-5; a possible D gene is TRBD1 (5 bases). Per germline, CDR1 MGHDK and CDR2 SYGVNS. The V and J ends lost 1 base and 4 bases respectively, with 11 bases between them. The CDR3 is 15 residues long. Drawing the rest from reference TRBV25-1 and TRBJ1-5, the complete variable domain is EADIYQTPRYLVIGTGKKITLECSQTMGHDKMYWYQQDPGMELHLIHYSYGVNSTEKGDLSSESTVSRIRTEHFPLTLESARPSHTSQYLCASSEWGRENQPQHFGDGTRLSIL.

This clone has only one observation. CDR3 DNA: TGTGCCAGCAGCCCCAGATGGGATCAGCCCCAGCATTTT. Translation gives CASSPRWDQPQHF. This sequence joins TRBV7-2 and TRBJ1-5; D call uncertain. Trimming left V 5 bases short and J 5 bases short, with 10 bases between. This CDR3 is 13 amino acids long. Looked up from germline, CDR1 is SGHTA and CDR2 is FQGNSA.

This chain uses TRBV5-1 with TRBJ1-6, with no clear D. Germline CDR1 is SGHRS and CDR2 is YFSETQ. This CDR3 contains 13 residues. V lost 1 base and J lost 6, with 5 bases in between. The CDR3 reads CASSLFLNSPLHF. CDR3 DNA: TGCGCCAGCAGCTTGTTTCTTAATTCACCCCTCCACTTT.

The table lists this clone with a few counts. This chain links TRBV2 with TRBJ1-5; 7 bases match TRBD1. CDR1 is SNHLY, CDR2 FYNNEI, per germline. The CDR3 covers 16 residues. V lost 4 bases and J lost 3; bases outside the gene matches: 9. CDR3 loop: CASSVPRGANNQPQHF. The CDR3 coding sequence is TGTGCCAGCAGTGTCCCCAGGGGGGCGAACAATCAGCCCCAGCATTTT.

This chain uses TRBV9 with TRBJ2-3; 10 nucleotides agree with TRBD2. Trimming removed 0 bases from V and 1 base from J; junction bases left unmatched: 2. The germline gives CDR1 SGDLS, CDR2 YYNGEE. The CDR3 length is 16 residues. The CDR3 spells CASSVGGTSGTDTQYF. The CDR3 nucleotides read TGTGCCAGCAGCGTAGGCGGGACTAGCGGCACAGATACGCAGTATTTT.

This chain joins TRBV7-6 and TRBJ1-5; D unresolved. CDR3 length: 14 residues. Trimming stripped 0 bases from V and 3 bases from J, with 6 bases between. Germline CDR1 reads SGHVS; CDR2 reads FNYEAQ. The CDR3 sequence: CASSLAGINQPQHF. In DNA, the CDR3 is TGTGCCAGCAGCTTAGCGGGAATCAATCAGCCCCAGCATTTT.

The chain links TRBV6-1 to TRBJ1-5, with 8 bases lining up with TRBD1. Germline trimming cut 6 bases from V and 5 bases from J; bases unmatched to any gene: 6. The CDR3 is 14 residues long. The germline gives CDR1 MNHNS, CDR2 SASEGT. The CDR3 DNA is TGTGCCAGCAGGCCGGGACAGGCCCATCAGCCCCAGCATTTT. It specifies CASRPGQAHQPQHF.

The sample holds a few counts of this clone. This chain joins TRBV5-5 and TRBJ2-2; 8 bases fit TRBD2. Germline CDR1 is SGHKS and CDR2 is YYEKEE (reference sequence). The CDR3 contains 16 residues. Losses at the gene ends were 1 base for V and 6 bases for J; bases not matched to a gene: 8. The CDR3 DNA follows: TGTGCCAGCAGCTTGTCTGCGGGAGGAATCGCCGGGGAGCTGTTTTTT. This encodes CASSLSAGGIAGELFF.